Following are 20 T cell receptor beta chains from one sample sequenced in a study of blood T cell repertoires in COVID-19. Measured with immunoSEQ multiplex PCR; TCRdb has only the in-frame clones, and not every one. This table holds some 200,000 clones, less than 90% found once. The source material was peripheral blood. The receptors come from a woman between 40 and 55 years old with acute or convalescent COVID-19.

This chain connects TRBV12-3 or TRBV12-4 to TRBJ2-1, with a tentative D call TRBD2 (6 bases). The CDR3 has 13 amino acids. V was pared by 6 bases and J by 6 bases, with 12 bases between. For the CDR3, the DNA is TGTGCCAGCAGCAAGGGACTGCCCAATGAGCAGTTCTTC. Its translation is CASSKGLPNEQFF.

As for this clone: The sample carries other DNA sequences with the same CDR3. The rearrangement joins TRBV28 to TRBJ2-7; no clear D. The CDR3 sequence is 10 residues long. Trimming left V 5 bases short and J 4 bases short, with 3 bases between. Per germline, CDR1 MDHEN and CDR2 SYDVKM. Here the CDR3 DNA reads TGTGCCAGCAGTCGTTACGAGCAGTACTTC. Translated, it gives CASSRYEQYF.

The V gene is TRBV5-1, the J gene TRBJ2-7; 15 nucleotides line up with TRBD2. CDR3 size: 16 residues. Germline trimming cut 3 bases from V and 3 bases from J; bases unmatched to any gene: 4. Germline V gene sequence: CDR1 SGHRS, CDR2 YFSETQ. Here the CDR3 reads CASSWGTSGRIYEQYF. The CDR3 coding sequence is TGCGCCAGCAGCTGGGGGACTAGCGGGAGGATCTACGAGCAGTACTTC.

This sequence joins TRBV7-2 and TRBJ1-6; D is unclear. CDR1 is SGHTA, CDR2 FQGNSA, per germline. The CDR3 sequence is 14 residues long. Trimming took 3 bases from V and 5 from J, leaving 8 bases between them. The CDR3 DNA sequence: TGTGCCAGCAGCTTTTACAGAGATAATTCACCCCTCCACTTT. Translating gives CASSFYRDNSPLHF. Variable domain in full (rest from reference TRBV7-2 and TRBJ1-6): GAGVSQSPSNKVTEKGKDVELRCDPISGHTALYWYRQSLGQGLEFLIYFQGNSAPDKSGLPSDRFSAERTGGSVSTLTIQRTQQEDSAVYLCASSFYRDNSPLHFGNGTRLTVT.

CDR3 sequence reads: CASSPGLADYEQYF. The CDR3 coding sequence is TGTGCCAGCAGCCCTGGACTAGCGGATTACGAGCAGTACTTC. The J gene is TRBJ2-7, the V gene TRBV27, with 10 nucleotides matching TRBD2. CDR3 length: 14 amino acids. CDR1 and CDR2 (germline): MNHEY, SMNVEV (reference sequence). V dropped 6 bases and J dropped 4; count of bases not matched to a gene: 6.

V usage is TRBV2 and J usage is TRBJ2-5; 9 nucleotides line up with TRBD1. This CDR3 region has 11 residues. Germline V CDR1 and CDR2: SNHLY, FYNNEI. The V gene end was trimmed by 8 bases and the J gene end by 5 bases; junction bases not matched to a gene: 0. The CDR3 is CASGQGETQYF. The CDR3 DNA follows: TGTGCCAGCGGACAGGGGGAGACCCAGTACTTC.

Of note for this clone: Within the sample, other DNA sequences also encode this same CDR3. The chain recombines TRBV5-1 with TRBJ2-7; 7 nucleotides agree with TRBD2. Germline-derived CDR1 and CDR2 are SGHRS and YFSETQ. CDR3 length: 15 residues. V dropped 0 bases and J dropped 1; count of bases not matched to a gene: 4. This chain's CDR3 is CASSLGGRGSYEQYF. CDR3 coding DNA: TGCGCCAGCAGCTTGGGTGGGAGGGGATCCTACGAGCAGTACTTC.

This rearrangement joins TRBV5-1 to TRBJ2-5; TRBD1 matches at 7 bases. The ends lost 6 bases at V and 1 base at J; junction bases unmatched: 6. CDR3 size: 14 residues. CDR1 is SGHRS, CDR2 YFSETQ, per germline. CDR3 nucleotide sequence: TGCGCCAGCAATATTAGGGACAGCCAAGAGACCCAGTACTTC. This sequence encodes CASNIRDSQETQYF.

This chain joins TRBV5-4 and TRBJ2-1; D is uncertain. The V gene lost 1 base and the J gene lost 7 bases, with 6 bases spanning the gap. This CDR3 region has 12 residues. Germline CDR1 reads SGHNT; CDR2 reads YYREEE (reference sequence). This CDR3 is CASSLSGNEQFF. CDR3 coding DNA: TGTGCCAGCAGCTTGTCGGGTAATGAGCAGTTCTTC.

The chain recombines TRBV5-1 with TRBJ1-5, with TRBD1 as a possible D gene (5 bases). With 2 bases removed from V and 1 base from J, the gap between germline ends came to 10 bases. The CDR3 contains 15 residues. CDR1 and CDR2 from the germline V gene are SGHRS and YFSETQ. Here the CDR3 reads CASSLRGGSNQPQHF. In DNA, the CDR3 is TGCGCCAGCAGCTTAAGGGGAGGCAGCAATCAGCCCCAGCATTTT.

The V gene is TRBV27, the J gene TRBJ1-5; D is uncertain. The CDR3 has 14 amino acids. CDR1 and CDR2 (germline): MNHEY, SMNVEV (reference sequence). Trimming removed 4 bases at V and 0 bases at J, with 7 bases between. Here the CDR3 reads CASSSHNSNQPQHF. As DNA, the CDR3 is TGTGCCAGCAGTTCACACAATAGCAATCAGCCCCAGCATTTT.

The chain employs TRBV5-4 and TRBJ2-7; 7 bases map to TRBD2. Germline V gives CDR1 SGHNT, CDR2 YYREEE (reference sequence). The CDR3 is made up of 14 amino acids. The ends lost 4 bases at V and 2 bases at J; junction bases unmatched: 6. The CDR3 sequence is CASSLGAGPYEQYF. The CDR3 DNA reads TGTGCCAGCAGCCTGGGAGCGGGACCCTACGAGCAGTACTTC.

This clone appeared once. The chain employs TRBV2 and TRBJ2-7, with D possibly matching TRBD2 (5 bases). Germline V gene lookup returns CDR1 SNHLY and CDR2 FYNNEI. Trimming removed 7 bases at V and 2 bases at J, with 12 bases between. The CDR3 is made up of 13 amino acids. CDR3 nucleotide sequence: TGTGCCAGCAAGGGCGGGCCGACCTACGAGCAGTACTTC. This codes for CASKGGPTYEQYF.

V usage is TRBV9 and J usage is TRBJ2-5, with D possibly TRBD1 on 5 matching bases. The V gene's germline CDR1 is SGDLS and CDR2 YYNGEE. CDR3 length: 14 amino acids. V lost 3 bases to trimming and J lost 1 base, with 10 bases between them. The CDR3 region has the DNA TGTGCCAGCAGCGCCCCAGGGCGCCAAGAGACCCAGTACTTC. This codes for CASSAPGRQETQYF.

V gene TRBV29-1 combines with J gene TRBJ1-2; D might be TRBD1 (6 bases). Trimming shortened V by 4 bases and J by 4 bases, and 10 bases separated the two germline ends. The CDR3 covers 12 residues. Germline CDR1 is SQVTM and CDR2 is ANQGSEA. The CDR3 region has the DNA TGCAGCGTTGCCGGACAGAGCTATGGCTACACCTTC. Translated: CSVAGQSYGYTF.

To note about this clone: An end of the junction does not agree with germline; a read error may underlie this. The chain couples TRBV2 to TRBJ2-7; D is perhaps TRBD2 (6 bases). The CDR3 extends over 13 amino acids. Per germline, CDR1 SNHLY and CDR2 FYNNEI. CDR3 loop: CASSGLLGGKGDF. The CDR3 DNA reads as TGTGCCAGCAGTGGCCTTTTGGGGGGAAAAGGGGACTTC. Together with reference TRBV2 and TRBJ2-7, the CDR3 gives the full variable domain: EPEVTQTPSHQVTQMGQEVILRCVPISNHLYFYWYRQILGQKVEFLVSFYNNEISEKSEIFDDQFSVERPDGSNFTLKIRSTKLEDSAMYFCASSGLLGGKGDFGPGTRLTVT.

The chain recombines TRBV6-6 with TRBJ1-4, with D possibly matching TRBD1 (5 bases). This CDR3 comprises 16 residues. CDR1 is MNHNY, CDR2 SVGAGI, per germline (reference sequence). V shed 5 bases and J shed 0 bases, with 13 bases lying between them. CDR3 bases: TGTGCCAGCAGTAGGACACTTGCTACAACTAATGAAAAACTGTTTTTT. Protein sequence: CASSRTLATTNEKLFF.

V is TRBV23-1 and J is TRBJ1-5, with 9 bases fitting TRBD1. TRBV23-1 is an ORF, and what it does is uncertain. The V and J ends lost 9 bases and 3 bases, in that order; junction bases with no gene match: 3. The CDR3 extends over 13 amino acids. The DNA for the CDR3 is TGCGCCAGGGGACAGGGCCCCAATCAGCCCCAGCATTTT. It yields the protein CARGQGPNQPQHF.

This clone was found a few times. This sequence joins TRBV5-1 and TRBJ2-2; possibly TRBD1 for D (6 bases). The CDR3 loop spans 14 amino acids. Trimming removed 0 bases at V and 6 bases at J, with 9 bases between. Germline V gene sequence: CDR1 SGHRS, CDR2 YFSETQ. The CDR3: CASSLEGESGELFF. The CDR3 bases are TGCGCCAGCAGCTTGGAGGGGGAATCCGGGGAGCTGTTTTTT. The variable domain in full, completed from reference TRBV5-1 and TRBJ2-2, reads KAGVTQTPRYLIKTRGQQVTLSCSPISGHRSVSWYQQTPGQGLQFLFEYFSETQRNKGNFPGRFSGRQFSNSRSEMNVSTLELGDSALYLCASSLEGESGELFFGEGSRLTVL.

The chain couples TRBV6-5 to TRBJ2-3; D perhaps matches TRBD1 (6 bases). The CDR3 covers 15 residues. Per the germline V gene, CDR1 is MNHEY and CDR2 is SVGAGI. The V gene lost 5 bases and the J gene lost 3 bases, with 15 bases spanning the gap. Here the CDR3 DNA reads TGTGCCAGCAGTCCATACAGGGTGGAAACAGATACGCAGTATTTT. The encoded protein is CASSPYRVETDTQYF.